This T cell receptor (beta chain) was sequenced in a study of blood T cell repertoires in COVID-19. This CDR3 is 13 amino acids long. Germline loops: CDR1 MDHEN, CDR2 SYDVKM. V dropped 4 bases and J dropped 8; count of bases not matched to a gene: 7. Sequencing was performed with immunoSEQ multiplex PCR; in TCRdb, only in-frame clones are kept and a portion is missing. Among approximately 80,000 clones listed, under 90% were seen once. Material for sequencing was peripheral blood. The chain carries TRBV28 and TRBJ1-2; the match to TRBD1 covers 7 bases. This receptor was identified in an older man with acute or convalescent COVID-19. This CDR3 reads CASSYDRAIGYTF. CDR3 bases: TGTGCCAGCAGTTACGACAGGGCAATCGGCTACACCTTC.